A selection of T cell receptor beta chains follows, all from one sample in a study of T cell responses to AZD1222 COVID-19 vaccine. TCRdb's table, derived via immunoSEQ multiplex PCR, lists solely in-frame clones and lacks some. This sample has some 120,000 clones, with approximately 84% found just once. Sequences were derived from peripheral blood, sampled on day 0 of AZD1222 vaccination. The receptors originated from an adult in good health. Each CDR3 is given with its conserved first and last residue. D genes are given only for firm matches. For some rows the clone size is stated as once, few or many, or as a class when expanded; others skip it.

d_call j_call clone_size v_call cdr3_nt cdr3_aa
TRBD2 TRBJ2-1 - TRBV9 TGTGCCAGCAGCCCACATAGCGGGCACCACTCCTACAATGAGCAGTTCTTC CASSPHSGHHSYNEQFF
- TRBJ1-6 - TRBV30 TGTGCCTGGAGAGGGCGTTTCGGGGCACCCCTCCACTTT CAWRGRFGAPLHF
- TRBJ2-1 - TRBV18 TGTGCCAGTTCCGCTGGGACCCGAGGCCAAGAGCAGTTCTTC CASSAGTRGQEQFF
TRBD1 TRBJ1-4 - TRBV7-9 TGTGCCAGCAGTTCCGGGACAGTGGGACTGTTTTTT CASSSGTVGLFF
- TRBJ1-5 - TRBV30 TGTGCCTGGAGTGCCGCGGACACAGATCAGCCCCAGCATTTT CAWSAADTDQPQHF
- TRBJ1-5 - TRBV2 TGTGCCAGCAGTGAACGGACTGGGCCCACTCAGCCCCAGCATTTT CASSERTGPTQPQHF
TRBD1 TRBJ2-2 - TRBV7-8 TGTGCCAGCAGCCCCATGGGACAGGGAATCGGGGAGCTGTTTTTT CASSPMGQGIGELFF
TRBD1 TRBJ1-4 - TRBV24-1 TGTGCCACCAGTGATTCAACAGGGGCAGGCGAAAAACTGTTTTTT CATSDSTGAGEKLFF
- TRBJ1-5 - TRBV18 TGTGCCAGCTCAGGACCGGGGCCTAGGGACCAGCCCCAGCATTTT CASSGPGPRDQPQHF
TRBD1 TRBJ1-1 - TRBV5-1 TGCGCCAGCCAGACAGGGGGGGAGAACACTGAAGCTTTCTTT CASQTGGENTEAFF
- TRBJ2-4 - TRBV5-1 TGCGCCAGCAGCTTGGATAGCCTGGGGAACATTCAGTACTTC CASSLDSLGNIQYF
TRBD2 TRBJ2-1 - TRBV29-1 TGCAGCGTTGTAGCGGGAGGCGCCTACAATGAGCAGTTCTTC CSVVAGGAYNEQFF
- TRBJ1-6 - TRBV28 TGTGCCAGCATCAACGGGGGCAAGAGCTCCTATAATTCACCCCTCCACTTT CASINGGKSSYNSPLHF
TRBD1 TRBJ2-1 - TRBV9 TGTGCCAGCAGCGCCGCCGGGACAGAGAACAATGAGCAGTTCTTC CASSAAGTENNEQFF
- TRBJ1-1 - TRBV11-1 TGTGCCAGCAGGGGTCTGAACACTGAAGCTTTCTTT CASRGLNTEAFF
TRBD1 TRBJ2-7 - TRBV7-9 TGTGCCAGCAGCCAGCCACGGACAGGGATAGGCGAGCAGTACTTC CASSQPRTGIGEQYF
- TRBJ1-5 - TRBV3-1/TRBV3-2 TGTGCCAGCAGCCGCGGACCTTCAAATCAGCCCCAGCATTTT CASSRGPSNQPQHF
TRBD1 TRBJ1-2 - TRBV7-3 TGTGCCAGCAGCTTCGACAGGGGGGAGGGCTACACCTTC CASSFDRGEGYTF
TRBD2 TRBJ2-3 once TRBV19 TGTGCCAGTAGTGCGACCCTAGCGGGGGAAGATACGCAGTATTTT CASSATLAGEDTQYF
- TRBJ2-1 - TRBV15 TGTGCCACCAGCAGAGACAGGGGTTGGAATGAGCAGTTCTTC CATSRDRGWNEQFF
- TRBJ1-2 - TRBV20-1 TGCAGTGCTACAGGGAACTATGGCTACACCTTC CSATGNYGYTF
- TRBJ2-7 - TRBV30 TGTGCCTGCAACAGGCCCCCGGACTACGAGCAGTACTTC CACNRPPDYEQYF
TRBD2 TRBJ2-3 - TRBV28 TGTGCCAGCAGTCGCCGGACTAGCGGCACAGATACGCAGTATTTT CASSRRTSGTDTQYF
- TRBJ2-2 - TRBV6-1 TGTGCCAGCAGTGAAAGGGCCTGGGGGACCGGGGAGCTGTTTTTT CASSERAWGTGELFF
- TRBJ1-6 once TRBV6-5 TGTGCCAGCAGTTACTCGGCCGGGGGCGCAGGCTCACCCCTCCACTTT CASSYSAGGAGSPLHF
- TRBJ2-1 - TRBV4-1 TGCGCCACCTCGGACGCGGATGACAATGAGCAGTTCTTC CATSDADDNEQFF
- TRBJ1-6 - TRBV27 TGTGCCAGCAGTTACCTCTCTTCACCCCTCCACTTT CASSYLSSPLHF
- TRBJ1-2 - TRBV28 TGTGCCAGCAGTTCGCCTCCGGGCCCTGGGCCTTACACCTTC CASSSPPGPGPYTF
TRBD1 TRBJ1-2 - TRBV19 TGTGCCAGTACCAGGACAGGGCAGGGTGGCTACACCTTC CASTRTGQGGYTF
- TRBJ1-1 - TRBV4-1 TGCGCCAGCAGCTCATTCGAGGGGAACACTGAAGCTTTCTTT CASSSFEGNTEAFF
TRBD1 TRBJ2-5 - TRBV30 TGTGCCTGGAGCGGGACAGCGGCGTGGACCCAGTACTTC CAWSGTAAWTQYF
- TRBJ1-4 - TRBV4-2 TGTGCCAGCCGAATGGTAGGGGGTAGTGAAAAACTGTTTTTT CASRMVGGSEKLFF
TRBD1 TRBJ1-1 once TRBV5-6 TGTGCCAGCAGCTGGGGCCCGGGACAGGTGAACACTGAAGCTTTCTTT CASSWGPGQVNTEAFF
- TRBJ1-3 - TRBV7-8 TGTGCCAGCAGCCCCTACGACGGGAGCTCTGGAAACACCATATATTTT CASSPYDGSSGNTIYF
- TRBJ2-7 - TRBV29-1 TGCAGCGTGGCCGGGCCCCTGAGCTCCTACGAGCAGTACTTC CSVAGPLSSYEQYF
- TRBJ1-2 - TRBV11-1 TGTGCCAGCAGCCCCCCTGGAGGCTATGGCTACACCTTC CASSPPGGYGYTF
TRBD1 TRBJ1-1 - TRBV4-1 TGCGCCAGCAGCTATAAAGCCAGGGGGCAGGTTGAAGCTTTCTTT CASSYKARGQVEAFF
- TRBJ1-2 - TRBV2 TGTGCCAGCAGCGATAACTATGGCTACACCTTC CASSDNYGYTF
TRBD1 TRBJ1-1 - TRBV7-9 TGTGCCAGCAGCTTAAGGGACAGGCCAAACACTGAAGCTTTCTTT CASSLRDRPNTEAFF
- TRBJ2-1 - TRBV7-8 TGTGCCAGCAGTACCACAGAGAGCTCCTACAATGAGCAGTTCTTC CASSTTESSYNEQFF
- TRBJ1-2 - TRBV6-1 TGTGCCAGCAGTGAAACTACCGGTGGGGTTGCTGGCTACACCTTC CASSETTGGVAGYTF
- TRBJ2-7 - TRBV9 TGTGCCAGCAGCGTCGGGGCAGGCGAGCAGTACTTC CASSVGAGEQYF
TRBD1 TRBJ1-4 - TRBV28 TGTGCCAGCAGTTCGACAGGGAACGCTGGGGAAAAACTGTTTTTT CASSSTGNAGEKLFF
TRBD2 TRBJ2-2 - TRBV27 TGTGCCAGCAGTTTAAACCCGGGACTAGCGGGAGTCGTAGTCACCGGGGAGCTGTTTTTT CASSLNPGLAGVVVTGELFF
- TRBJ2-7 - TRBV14 TGTGCCAGCAGCCAAGCATCGGTGCGATCCATTCGGACATTC CASSQASVRSIRTF
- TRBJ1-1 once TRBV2 TGTGCCAGCAGTGAAGCCTCGGGGATGATCACTGAAGCTTTCTTT CASSEASGMITEAFF
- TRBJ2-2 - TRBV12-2 TGTGCAAGTCGCACCCGGGGACAGGGGACCGGGGAGCTGTTTTTT CASRTRGQGTGELFF
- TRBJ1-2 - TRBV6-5 TGTGCCAGCAGTTATGGGGGAGGTGATGGCTACACCTTC CASSYGGGDGYTF
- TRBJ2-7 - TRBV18 TGTGCCAGCTCACCCTCCGTTAGCTCCTACGAGCAGTACTTC CASSPSVSSYEQYF
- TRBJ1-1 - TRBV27 TGTGCCAGCAGTCCTATCATGGGAAACACTGAAGCTTTCTTT CASSPIMGNTEAFF
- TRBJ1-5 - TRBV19 TGTGCCAGTAGTATAAGAGGGGTGCCGACGCAGCCCCAGCATTTT CASSIRGVPTQPQHF
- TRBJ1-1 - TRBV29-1 TGCAGCGTTTACAATCTTCCAGGAACCCTGGGGAGAATAGGCACTGAAGCTTTCTTT CSVYNLPGTLGRIGTEAFF
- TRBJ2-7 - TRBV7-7 TGTGCCAGCAGCTTAGAATGTGATAGGGGTCAGTACTTC CASSLECDRGQYF
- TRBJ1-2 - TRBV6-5 TGTGCCAGCGAAATCGGGGGGGGTTACTACACCTTC CASEIGGGYYTF
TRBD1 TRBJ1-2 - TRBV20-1 TGCAGTGCACCTACAGGGGGAGGCTACACCTTC CSAPTGGGYTF
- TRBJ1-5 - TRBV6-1 TGTGCCAGCAGTGATCAGGATTATAGCAATCAGCCCCAGCATTTT CASSDQDYSNQPQHF
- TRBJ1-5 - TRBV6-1 TGTGCCAGCAGTGATCGGGGCCTCAATCAGCCCCAGCATTTT CASSDRGLNQPQHF
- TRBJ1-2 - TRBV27 TGTGCCAGCAGTATACTGCCGGGCAGTAGCTATGGCTACACCTTC CASSILPGSSYGYTF